Below, 7 T cell receptor beta chains from the same sample are listed, as sequenced in a study of early T cells in non-severe SARS-CoV-2 infection. TCRdb fed the 5' RACE reads into MiXCR, producing one record per CDR3 protein. The sample includes over 85,000 distinct CDR3 sequences, roughly 12% seen only once; the top ten take 3% to 4.5%. This sample comprised whole blood, obtained at baseline. These receptors were taken from an adult who was a healthcare worker with PCR-confirmed SARS-CoV-2 infection or an uninfected control (not recorded which).

This clonotype was found a few times. This chain joins TRBV9 and TRBJ1-1; D remains ambiguous. CDR3 length: 15 residues. V was shortened by 0 bases and J by 4 bases, with 13 bases between the two germline ends. CDR1 is SGDLS, CDR2 YYNGEE, per germline. CDR3: CASSVDPRLGTEAFF. In DNA form, the CDR3 reads TGTGCCAGCAGCGTAGATCCCAGATTGGGCACTGAAGCTTTCTTT. Filled out from reference TRBV9 and TRBJ1-1, the complete variable domain reads DSGVTQTPKHLITATGQRVTLRCSPRSGDLSVYWYQQSLDQGLQFLIQYYNGEERAKGNILERFSAQQFPDLHSELNLSSLELGDSALYFCASSVDPRLGTEAFFGQGTRLTVV.

This clonotype was seen a handful of times. This chain connects TRBV7-9 to TRBJ1-3; TRBD1 aligns across 7 bases. This CDR3 spans 16 amino acids. Trimming at V came to 5 bases and at J to 3 bases, leaving 10 bases not matched to a gene. The germline V gene has CDR1 SEHNR and CDR2 FQNEAQ (reference sequence). The CDR3 DNA reads TGTGCCAGCAGCCCCAAAAACAGGGGCAATGGAAACACCATATATTTT. Amino acid sequence: CASSPKNRGNGNTIYF.

The genes are TRBV7-3 and TRBJ2-6; D uncertain. The CDR3 consists of 16 residues. Per germline, CDR1 SGHTA and CDR2 FQGTGA. The V and J ends lost 4 bases and 7 bases respectively, with 17 bases between them. CDR3 sequence (DNA): TGTGCCAGCAGCTCACTCGACGGTCTGGGCGCCAACGTCCTGACTTTC. This translates into CASSSLDGLGANVLTF.

The chain has TRBV5-1 and TRBJ1-1; maybe TRBD1 (5 bases). Looked up from germline, CDR1 is SGHRS and CDR2 is YFSETQ. The CDR3 is 15 amino acids. The V end was cut by 1 base, the J end by 7 bases, with 17 bases between. CDR3 DNA: TGCGCCAGCAGCTTGAGTACAGGAGGTGGGAGTGAAGCTTTCTTT. It encodes CASSLSTGGGSEAFF.

The rearrangement links TRBV7-2 to TRBJ2-1; D uncertain. V lost 3 bases and J 2 bases, leaving 14 bases between the germline ends. Germline V lookup: CDR1 SGHTA, CDR2 FQGNSA. The CDR3 spans 16 residues. The CDR3 nucleotides are TGTGCCAGCAGCTTGCGATCTCCGGCGGCCTACAATGAGCAGTTCTTC. Translation gives CASSLRSPAAYNEQFF.

The genes are TRBV28 and TRBJ2-3; TRBD2 agrees at 13 bases. Trimming removed 3 bases from V and 2 bases from J; junction bases left unmatched: 5. Germline CDR1 reads MDHEN; CDR2 reads SYDVKM. There are 17 residues in the CDR3. The CDR3 spells CASSLGLAGPSTDTQYF. Written as DNA, the CDR3 is TGTGCCAGCAGTTTGGGACTAGCGGGACCCTCCACAGATACGCAGTATTTT.

The table lists this clonotype with many counts. This chain links TRBV29-1 with TRBJ1-4; D remains ambiguous. The V and J ends lost 7 bases and 8 bases respectively, with 8 bases between them. The CDR3 is made up of 10 amino acids. Germline V gives CDR1 SQVTM, CDR2 ANQGSEA. CDR3 DNA: TGCAGCGGTCCACTCGAAAAACTGTTTTTT. Protein sequence: CSGPLEKLFF. Complete variable domain (other parts from reference TRBV29-1 and TRBJ1-4): SAVISQKPSRDICQRGTSLTIQCQVDSQVTMMFWYRQQPGQSLTLIATANQGSEATYESGFVIDKFPISRPNLTFSTLTVSNMSPEDSSIYLCSGPLEKLFFGSGTQLSVL.